The 9 T cell receptor beta chains reported below all come from one sample, sequenced in a study of somatic mutations in cytotoxic T cells in rheumatoid arthritis. Profiling relied on immunoSEQ multiplex PCR, and the TCRdb table lists in-frame clones only, not all of them. The table lists around 7,000 clones, over 75% of them singletons. Sequenced sample: CD8+ T cells sorted from blood. The receptor source for this set is a woman in her 70s with rheumatoid arthritis.

The chain employs TRBV6-5 and TRBJ1-1; D gene ambiguous. V was shortened by 5 bases and J by 1 base, with 8 bases between the two germline ends. The germline V gene has CDR1 MNHEY and CDR2 SVGAGI. The CDR3 is made up of 13 amino acids. CDR3 sequence reads: CASSLSPNTEAFF. CDR3 bases: TGTGCCAGCAGTCTTAGCCCGAACACTGAAGCTTTCTTT.

This clone appeared once. The chain joins TRBV9 to TRBJ2-1, with a tentative D call TRBD2 (6 bases). The CDR3 loop spans 16 amino acids. In germline, CDR1 is SGDLS, CDR2 YYNGEE. V was shortened by 0 bases and J by 0 bases, with 10 bases between the two germline ends. The CDR3, as DNA: TGTGCCAGCAGCGTAGTTGCCGGGAGCTCCTACAATGAGCAGTTCTTC. This gives the protein CASSVVAGSSYNEQFF.

This clone has only a few counts. CDR3 sequence: CASSQGAGTLIYEQYF. CDR3 coding DNA: TGTGCCAGCAGCCAAGGGGCCGGGACATTGATCTACGAGCAGTACTTC. The V call is TRBV4-2, the J call TRBJ2-7, with D possibly TRBD1 on 6 matching bases. V lost 1 base, J lost 3 bases, and 16 bases lay in between. The germline CDR1 and CDR2 sequences are LGHNA and YNFKEQ. There are 16 residues in the CDR3.

V is TRBV2 and J is TRBJ2-3; 7 bases fit TRBD1. CDR1 and CDR2 (germline): SNHLY, FYNNEI. The CDR3 contains 14 residues. Trimming at V came to 3 bases and at J to 2 bases, leaving 2 bases not matched to a gene. The CDR3 sequence is CASSDRGNTDTQYF. CDR3 coding DNA: TGTGCCAGCAGTGACAGGGGGAACACAGATACGCAGTATTTT.

The chain couples TRBV7-8 to TRBJ1-5, with 9 bases that match TRBD1. This CDR3 has 16 residues. The germline gives CDR1 SGHVS, CDR2 FQNEAQ. V shed 1 base, J shed 6 bases, and the junction held 7 bases outside the gene matches. CDR3 protein: CASSLGGTGFGQPQHF. CDR3 DNA sequence: TGTGCCAGCAGCTTAGGGGGGACAGGGTTCGGTCAGCCCCAGCATTTT.

The rearrangement links TRBV4-3 to TRBJ2-7; TRBD1 aligns across 9 bases. Looked up from germline, CDR1 is LGHNA and CDR2 is YSLEER. V was pared by 5 bases and J by 2 bases, with 4 bases of the junction left unmatched. The CDR3 is 14 amino acids. As DNA, the CDR3 is TGCGCCAGCAGCTCCGGGACAGGGCCCTACGAGCAGTACTTC. It yields the protein CASSSGTGPYEQYF.

CDR3 in amino acids: CASTQSDSYEQYF. The CDR3 bases are TGTGCCAGCACCCAATCAGACTCCTACGAGCAGTACTTC. The V call is TRBV2, the J call TRBJ2-7; D remains unclear. CDR3 size: 13 residues. Germline V gives CDR1 SNHLY, CDR2 FYNNEI. The germline V and J ends were trimmed by 7 bases and 0 bases, with 10 bases remaining between them.

This clone was seen just once. The chain links TRBV6-1 to TRBJ1-3; D is unresolved. Germline V lookup: CDR1 MNHNS, CDR2 SASEGT. Trimming shortened V by 1 base and J by 4 bases, and 8 bases separated the two germline ends. The CDR3 covers 14 residues. The CDR3 coding sequence is TGTGCCAGCAGTGAAGGAGGGAAGGGAAACACCATATATTTT. Protein: CASSEGGKGNTIYF.

The V and J genes are TRBV7-2 and TRBJ2-5; 9 bases are shared with TRBD2. The CDR3 is 19 amino acids. Germline CDR1 SGHTA, CDR2 FQGNSA. V was clipped by 1 base and J by 0 bases; unmatched bases: 12. CDR3 coding DNA: TGTGCCAGCAGCTTAGGCCTGAGCGGGGGGTTCTCGTACCAAGAGACCCAGTACTTC. Its translation: CASSLGLSGGFSYQETQYF.